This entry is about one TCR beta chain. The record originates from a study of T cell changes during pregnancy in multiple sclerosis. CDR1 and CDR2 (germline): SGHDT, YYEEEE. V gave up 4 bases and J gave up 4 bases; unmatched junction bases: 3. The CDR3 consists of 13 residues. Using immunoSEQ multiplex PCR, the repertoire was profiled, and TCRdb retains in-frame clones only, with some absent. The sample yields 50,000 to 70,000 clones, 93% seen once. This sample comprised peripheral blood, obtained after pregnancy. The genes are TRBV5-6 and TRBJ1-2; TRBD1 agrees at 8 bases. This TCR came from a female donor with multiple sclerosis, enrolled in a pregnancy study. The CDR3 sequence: CASSTDRGYGYTF. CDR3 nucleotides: TGTGCCAGCAGCACTGACAGGGGCTATGGCTACACCTTC.